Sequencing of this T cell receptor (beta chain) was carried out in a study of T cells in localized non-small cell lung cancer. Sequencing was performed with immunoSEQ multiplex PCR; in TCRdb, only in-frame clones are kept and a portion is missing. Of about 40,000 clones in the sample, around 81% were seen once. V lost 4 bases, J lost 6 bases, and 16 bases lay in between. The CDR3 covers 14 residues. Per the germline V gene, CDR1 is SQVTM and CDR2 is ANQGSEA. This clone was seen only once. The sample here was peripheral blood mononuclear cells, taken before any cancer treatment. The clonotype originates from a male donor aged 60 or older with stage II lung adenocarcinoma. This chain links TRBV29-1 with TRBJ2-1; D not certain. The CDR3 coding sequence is TGCAGCGTTGCAGGCGTCCAATCTCTCAATGAGCAGTTCTTC. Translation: CSVAGVQSLNEQFF.